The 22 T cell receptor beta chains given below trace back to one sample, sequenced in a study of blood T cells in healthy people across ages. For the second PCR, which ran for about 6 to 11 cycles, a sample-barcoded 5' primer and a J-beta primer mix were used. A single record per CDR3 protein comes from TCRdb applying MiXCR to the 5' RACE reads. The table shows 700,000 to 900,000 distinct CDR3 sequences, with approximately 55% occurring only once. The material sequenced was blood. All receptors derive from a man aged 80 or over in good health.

CDR3: CATSDGGSTDTQYF. In DNA, the CDR3 is TGTGCCACCAGTGATGGAGGCAGCACAGATACGCAGTATTTT. The rearrangement joins TRBV24-1 to TRBJ2-3; TRBD2 might be the D (5 bases). The CDR3 contains 14 residues. The germline V gene has CDR1 KGHDR and CDR2 SFDVKD. V was cut by 3 bases and J by 0 bases, with 6 bases left in between.

DNA of the CDR3: TGTGCCAGCAGTGAAGATGGGTCCTATAATTCACCCCTCCACTTT. The encoded protein is CASSEDGSYNSPLHF. V gene TRBV2 combines with J gene TRBJ1-6; D gene uncertain. The germline V gene has CDR1 SNHLY and CDR2 FYNNEI. Between the trimmed V and J ends, which lost 1 base and 1 base, there was a span of 5 bases. The CDR3 spans 15 residues.

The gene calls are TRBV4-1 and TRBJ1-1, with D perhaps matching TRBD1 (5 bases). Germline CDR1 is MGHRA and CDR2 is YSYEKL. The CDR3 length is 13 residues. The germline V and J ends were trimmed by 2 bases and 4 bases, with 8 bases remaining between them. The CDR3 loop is CASSQLGLTEAFF. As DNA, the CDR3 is TGCGCCAGCAGCCAACTGGGGCTCACTGAAGCTTTCTTT.

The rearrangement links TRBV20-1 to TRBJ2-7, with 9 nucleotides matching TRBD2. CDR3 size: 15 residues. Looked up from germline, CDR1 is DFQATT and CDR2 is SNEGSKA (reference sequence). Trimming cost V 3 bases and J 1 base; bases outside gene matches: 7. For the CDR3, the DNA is TGCAGTGCTAGTTCCGCGGGAGGGCATTCCTACGAGCAGTACTTC. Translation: CSASSAGGHSYEQYF.

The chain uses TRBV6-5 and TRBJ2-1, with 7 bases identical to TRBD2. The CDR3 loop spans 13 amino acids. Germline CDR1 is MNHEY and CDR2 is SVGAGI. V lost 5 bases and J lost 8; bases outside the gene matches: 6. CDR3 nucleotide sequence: TGTGCCAGCAGTCGGGAGGTTGTCGATGAGCAGTTCTTC. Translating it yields CASSREVVDEQFF.

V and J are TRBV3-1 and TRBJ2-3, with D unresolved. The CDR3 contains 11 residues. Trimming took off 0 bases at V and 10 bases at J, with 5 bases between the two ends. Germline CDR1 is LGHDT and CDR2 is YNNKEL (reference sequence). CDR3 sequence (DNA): TGTGCCAGCAGCCAAGATTGGTCGCAGTATTTT. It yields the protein CASSQDWSQYF.

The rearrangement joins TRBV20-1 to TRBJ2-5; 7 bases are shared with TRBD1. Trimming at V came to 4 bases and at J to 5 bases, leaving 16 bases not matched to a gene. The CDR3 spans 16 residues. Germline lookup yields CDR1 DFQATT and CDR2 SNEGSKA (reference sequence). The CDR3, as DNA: TGCAGTGCTAAAGTCCCGGGACAGAGGAACGCCGAGACCCAGTACTTC. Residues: CSAKVPGQRNAETQYF.

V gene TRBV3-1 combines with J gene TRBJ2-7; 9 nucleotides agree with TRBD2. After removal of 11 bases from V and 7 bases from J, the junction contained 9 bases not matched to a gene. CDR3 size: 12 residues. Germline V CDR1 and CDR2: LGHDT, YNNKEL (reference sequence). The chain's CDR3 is CAGEAGGREQYF. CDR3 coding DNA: TGTGCCGGCGAGGCGGGAGGGCGGGAGCAGTACTTC.

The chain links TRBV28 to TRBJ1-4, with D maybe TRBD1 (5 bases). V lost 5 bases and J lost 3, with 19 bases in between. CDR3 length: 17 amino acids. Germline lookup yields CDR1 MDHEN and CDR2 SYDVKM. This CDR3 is CASSPGGGVFANEKLFF. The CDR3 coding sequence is TGTGCCAGCAGTCCGGGGGGAGGGGTGTTCGCTAATGAAAAACTGTTTTTT.

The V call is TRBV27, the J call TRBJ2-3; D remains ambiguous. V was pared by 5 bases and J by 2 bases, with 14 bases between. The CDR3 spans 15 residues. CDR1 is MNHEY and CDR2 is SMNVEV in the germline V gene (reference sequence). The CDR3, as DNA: TGTGCCAGCAGTAGTCCGGGCCACGACACAGATACGCAGTATTTT. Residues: CASSSPGHDTDTQYF.

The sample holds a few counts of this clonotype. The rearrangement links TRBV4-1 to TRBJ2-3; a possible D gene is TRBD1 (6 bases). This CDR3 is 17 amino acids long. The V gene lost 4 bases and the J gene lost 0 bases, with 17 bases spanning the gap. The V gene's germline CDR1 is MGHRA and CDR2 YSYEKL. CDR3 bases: TGCGCCAGCAGCCCTCACCCAGGCCAGGGGAGCACAGATACGCAGTATTTT. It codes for CASSPHPGQGSTDTQYF.

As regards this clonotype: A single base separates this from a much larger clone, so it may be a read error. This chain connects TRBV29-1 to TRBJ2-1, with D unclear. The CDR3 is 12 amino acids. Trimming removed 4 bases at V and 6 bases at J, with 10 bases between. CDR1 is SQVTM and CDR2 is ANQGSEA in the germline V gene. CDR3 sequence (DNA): TGCAGCGTTGTCCTTAGGACCAATGAGCAGTTCTTC. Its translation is CSVVLRTNEQFF.

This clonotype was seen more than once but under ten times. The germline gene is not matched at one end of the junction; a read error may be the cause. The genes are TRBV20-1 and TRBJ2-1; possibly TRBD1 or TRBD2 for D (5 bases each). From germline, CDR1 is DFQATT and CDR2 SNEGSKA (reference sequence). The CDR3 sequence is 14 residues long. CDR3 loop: CSAREGSSYNEQFF. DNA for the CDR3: TGCAGTGCTCGAGAGGGGAGCTCCTACAATGAGCAGTTCTTC.

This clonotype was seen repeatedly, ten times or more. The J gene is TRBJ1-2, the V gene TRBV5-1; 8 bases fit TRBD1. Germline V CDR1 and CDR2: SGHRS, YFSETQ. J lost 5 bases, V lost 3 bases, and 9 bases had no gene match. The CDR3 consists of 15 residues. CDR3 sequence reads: CASSSGGTGVYGYTF. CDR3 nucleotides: TGCGCCAGCAGCTCTGGTGGGACAGGCGTTTATGGCTACACCTTC.

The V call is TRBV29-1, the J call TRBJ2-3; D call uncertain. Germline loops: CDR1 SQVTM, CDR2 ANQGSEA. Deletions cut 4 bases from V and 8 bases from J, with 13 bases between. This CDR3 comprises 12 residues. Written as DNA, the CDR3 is TGCAGCGTTGTCCCGGGCCAAGGTACGCAGTATTTT. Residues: CSVVPGQGTQYF.

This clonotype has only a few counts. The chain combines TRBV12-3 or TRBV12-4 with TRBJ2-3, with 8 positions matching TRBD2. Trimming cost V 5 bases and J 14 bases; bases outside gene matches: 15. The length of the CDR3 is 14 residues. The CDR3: CASSQTSGHRYAYF. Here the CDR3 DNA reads TGTGCCAGCAGTCAAACTAGCGGTCACAGATACGCGTATTTT.

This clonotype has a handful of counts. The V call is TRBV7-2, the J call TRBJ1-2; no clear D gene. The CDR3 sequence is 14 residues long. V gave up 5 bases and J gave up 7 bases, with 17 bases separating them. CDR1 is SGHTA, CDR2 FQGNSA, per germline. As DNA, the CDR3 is TGTGCCAGCAGCCCACTTAGGGATCCCGGTGGCTACACCTTC. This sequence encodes CASSPLRDPGGYTF.

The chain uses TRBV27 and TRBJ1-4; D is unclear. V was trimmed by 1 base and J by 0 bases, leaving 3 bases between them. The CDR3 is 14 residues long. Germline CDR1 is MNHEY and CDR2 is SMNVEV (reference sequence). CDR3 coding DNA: TGTGCCAGCAGTTTATTCCCAACTAATGAAAAACTGTTTTTT. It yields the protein CASSLFPTNEKLFF.

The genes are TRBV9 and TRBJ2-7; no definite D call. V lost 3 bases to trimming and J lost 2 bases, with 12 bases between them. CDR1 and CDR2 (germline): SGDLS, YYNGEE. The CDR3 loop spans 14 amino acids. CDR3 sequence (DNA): TGTGCCAGCAGCGCTGGGCCGGACCCCTACGAGCAGTACTTC. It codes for CASSAGPDPYEQYF.

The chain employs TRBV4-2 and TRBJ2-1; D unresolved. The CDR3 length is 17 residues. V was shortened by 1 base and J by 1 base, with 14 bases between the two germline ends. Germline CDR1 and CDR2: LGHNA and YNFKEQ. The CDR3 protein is CASSQGDRLGSYNEQFF. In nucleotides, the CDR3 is TGTGCCAGCAGCCAAGGGGATCGGCTCGGGTCCTACAATGAGCAGTTCTTC.

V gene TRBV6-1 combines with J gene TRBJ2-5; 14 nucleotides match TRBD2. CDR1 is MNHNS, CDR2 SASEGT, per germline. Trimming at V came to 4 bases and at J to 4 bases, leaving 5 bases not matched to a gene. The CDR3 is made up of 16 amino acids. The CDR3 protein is CASSGGLAGGRETQYF. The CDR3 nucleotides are TGTGCCAGCAGTGGCGGACTAGCGGGAGGTAGAGAGACCCAGTACTTC.

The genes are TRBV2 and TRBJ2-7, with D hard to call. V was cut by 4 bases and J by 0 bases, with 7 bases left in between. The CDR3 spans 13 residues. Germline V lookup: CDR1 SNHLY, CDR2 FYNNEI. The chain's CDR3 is CASSVLFSYEQYF. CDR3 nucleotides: TGTGCCAGCAGTGTCCTTTTCTCCTACGAGCAGTACTTC.